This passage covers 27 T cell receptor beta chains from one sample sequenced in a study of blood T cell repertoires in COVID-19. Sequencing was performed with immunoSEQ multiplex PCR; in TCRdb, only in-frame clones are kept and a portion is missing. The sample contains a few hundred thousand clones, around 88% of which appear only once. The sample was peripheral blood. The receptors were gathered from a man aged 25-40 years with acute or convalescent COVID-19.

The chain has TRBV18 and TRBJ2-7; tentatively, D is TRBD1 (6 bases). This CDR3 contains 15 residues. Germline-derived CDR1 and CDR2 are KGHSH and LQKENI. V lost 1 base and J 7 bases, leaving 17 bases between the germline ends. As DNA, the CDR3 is TGTGCCAGCTCACCACAGATTAATAAGGGGGTAGAGCAGTACTTC. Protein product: CASSPQINKGVEQYF.

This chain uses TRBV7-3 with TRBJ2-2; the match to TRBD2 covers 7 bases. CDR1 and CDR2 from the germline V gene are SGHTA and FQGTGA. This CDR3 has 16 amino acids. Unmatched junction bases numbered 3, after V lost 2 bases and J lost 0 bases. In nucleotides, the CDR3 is TGTGCCAGCAGCTTACCTAGCGGAGCGAACACCGGGGAGCTGTTTTTT. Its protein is CASSLPSGANTGELFF.

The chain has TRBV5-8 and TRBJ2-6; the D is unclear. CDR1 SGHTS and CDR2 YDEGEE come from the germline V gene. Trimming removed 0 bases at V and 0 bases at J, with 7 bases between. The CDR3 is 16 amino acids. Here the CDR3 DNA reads TGTGCCAGCAGCTTGGCCATTAGCTCTGGGGCCAACGTCCTGACTTTC. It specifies CASSLAISSGANVLTF. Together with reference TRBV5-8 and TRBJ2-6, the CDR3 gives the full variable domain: EAGVTQSPTHLIKTRGQQATLRCSPISGHTSVYWYQQALGLGLQFLLWYDEGEERNRGNFPPRFSGRQFPNYSSELNVNALELEDSALYLCASSLAISSGANVLTFGAGSRLTVL.

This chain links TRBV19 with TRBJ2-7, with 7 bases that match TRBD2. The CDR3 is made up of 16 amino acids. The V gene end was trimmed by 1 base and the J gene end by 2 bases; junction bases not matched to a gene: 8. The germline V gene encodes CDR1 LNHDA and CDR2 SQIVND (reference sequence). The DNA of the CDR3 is TGTGCCAGTAGTATAGCCGCGACTAGCCCCCCCTACGAGCAGTACTTC. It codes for CASSIAATSPPYEQYF.

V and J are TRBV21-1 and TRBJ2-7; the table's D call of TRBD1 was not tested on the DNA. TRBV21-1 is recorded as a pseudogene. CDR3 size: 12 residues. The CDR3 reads CASSKGCYEQYF. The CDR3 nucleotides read TGTGCCAGCAGCAAGGGCTGCTACGAGCAGTACTTC.

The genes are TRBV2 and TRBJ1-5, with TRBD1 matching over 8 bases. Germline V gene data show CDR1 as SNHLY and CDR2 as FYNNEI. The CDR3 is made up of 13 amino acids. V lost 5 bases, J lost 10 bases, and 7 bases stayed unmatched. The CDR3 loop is CASSTGGVGPQHF. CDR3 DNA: TGTGCCAGCAGTACAGGGGGAGTTGGTCCCCAGCATTTT.

The CDR3: CASSPGQGAETQYF. As DNA, the CDR3 is TGTGCCAGCTCACCGGGACAGGGGGCAGAGACCCAGTACTTC. V usage is TRBV18 and J usage is TRBJ2-5, with TRBD1 matching 12 bases. Germline CDR1 is KGHSH and CDR2 is LQKENI. The CDR3 covers 14 residues. V shed 3 bases, J shed 4 bases, and the junction held 0 bases outside the gene matches. Looking up the rest from reference TRBV18 and TRBJ2-5 gives the full variable domain: NAGVMQNPRHLVRRRGQEARLRCSPMKGHSHVYWYRQLPEEGLKFMVYLQKENIIDESGMPKERFSAEFPKEGPSILRIQQVVRGDSAAYFCASSPGQGAETQYFGPGTRLLVL.

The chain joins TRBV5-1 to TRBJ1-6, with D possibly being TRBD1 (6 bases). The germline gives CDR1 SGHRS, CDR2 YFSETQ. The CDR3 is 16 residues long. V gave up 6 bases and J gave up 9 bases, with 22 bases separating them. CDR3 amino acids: CASTEWYRVQGSPLHF. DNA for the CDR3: TGCGCCAGCACCGAATGGTACAGGGTGCAGGGTTCACCCCTCCACTTT.

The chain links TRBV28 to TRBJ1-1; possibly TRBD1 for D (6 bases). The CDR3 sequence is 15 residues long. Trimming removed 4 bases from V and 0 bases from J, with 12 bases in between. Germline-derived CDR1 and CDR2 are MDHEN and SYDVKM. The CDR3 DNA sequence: TGTGCCAGCAGTTCCTCGCGGGGGCTGAACACTGAAGCTTTCTTT. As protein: CASSSSRGLNTEAFF.

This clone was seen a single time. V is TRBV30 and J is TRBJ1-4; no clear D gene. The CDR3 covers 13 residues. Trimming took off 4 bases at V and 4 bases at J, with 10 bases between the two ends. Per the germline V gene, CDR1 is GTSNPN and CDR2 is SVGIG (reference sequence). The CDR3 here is CAWKPGLNEKLFF. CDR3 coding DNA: TGTGCCTGGAAACCGGGTCTTAATGAAAAACTGTTTTTT.

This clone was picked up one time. The CDR3 spells CGYRVGTSNEKLFF. The DNA of the CDR3 is TGCGGTTACAGGGTTGGGACCTCTAATGAAAAACTGTTTTTT. J is TRBJ1-4 and V is TRBV29-1; D might be TRBD1 (6 bases). The CDR3 is 14 amino acids. Germline V gene lookup returns CDR1 SQVTM and CDR2 ANQGSEA.

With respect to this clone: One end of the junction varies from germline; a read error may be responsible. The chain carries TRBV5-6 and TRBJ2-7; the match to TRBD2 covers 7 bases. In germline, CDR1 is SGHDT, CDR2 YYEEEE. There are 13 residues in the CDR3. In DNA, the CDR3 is TGTGCCACCAGCCGGGGGGTGGCCTACGAGCAGTACTTC. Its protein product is CATSRGVAYEQYF.

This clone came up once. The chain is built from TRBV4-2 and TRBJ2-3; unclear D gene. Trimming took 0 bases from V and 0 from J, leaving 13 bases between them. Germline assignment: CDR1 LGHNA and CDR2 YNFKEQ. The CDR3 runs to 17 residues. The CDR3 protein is CASSQDYLARSTDTQYF. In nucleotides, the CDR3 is TGTGCCAGCAGCCAAGATTATCTGGCCCGCAGCACAGATACGCAGTATTTT.

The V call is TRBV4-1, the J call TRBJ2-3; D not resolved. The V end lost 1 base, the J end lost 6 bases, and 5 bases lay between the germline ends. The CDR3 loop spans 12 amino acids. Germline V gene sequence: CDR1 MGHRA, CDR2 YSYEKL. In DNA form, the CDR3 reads TGCGCCAGCAGCCAAGTCCGGGATACGCAGTATTTT. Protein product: CASSQVRDTQYF.

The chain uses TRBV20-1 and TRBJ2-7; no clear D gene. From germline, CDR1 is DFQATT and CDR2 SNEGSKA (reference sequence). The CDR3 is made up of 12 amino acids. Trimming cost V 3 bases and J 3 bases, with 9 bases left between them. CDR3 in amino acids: CSASFQNYEQYF. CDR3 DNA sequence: TGCAGTGCTAGTTTTCAGAACTACGAGCAGTACTTC.

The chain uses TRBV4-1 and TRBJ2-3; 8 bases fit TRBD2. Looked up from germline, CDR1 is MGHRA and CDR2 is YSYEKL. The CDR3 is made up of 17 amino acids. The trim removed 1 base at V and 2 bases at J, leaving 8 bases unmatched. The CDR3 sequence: CASSQGVAGPFTDTQYF. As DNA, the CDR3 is TGCGCCAGCAGCCAAGGGGTAGCGGGGCCTTTCACAGATACGCAGTATTTT.

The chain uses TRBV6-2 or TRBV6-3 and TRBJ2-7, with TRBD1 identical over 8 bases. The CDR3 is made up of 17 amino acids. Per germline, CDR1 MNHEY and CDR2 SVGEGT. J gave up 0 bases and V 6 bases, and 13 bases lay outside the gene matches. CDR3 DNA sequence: TGTGCCAGCAGCTCCACCCGGACAGGGACGTACTCCTACGAGCAGTACTTC. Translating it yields CASSSTRTGTYSYEQYF.

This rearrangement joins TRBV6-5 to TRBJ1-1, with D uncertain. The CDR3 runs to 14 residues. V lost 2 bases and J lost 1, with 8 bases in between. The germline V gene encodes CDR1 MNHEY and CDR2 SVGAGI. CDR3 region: CASSYINRNTEAFF. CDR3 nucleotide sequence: TGTGCCAGCAGTTACATTAACAGGAACACTGAAGCTTTCTTT.

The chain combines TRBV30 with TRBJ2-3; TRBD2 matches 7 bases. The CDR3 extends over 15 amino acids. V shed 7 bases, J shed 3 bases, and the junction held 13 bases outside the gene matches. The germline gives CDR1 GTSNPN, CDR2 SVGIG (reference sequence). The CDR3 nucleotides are TGTGCCTCGAATACCGGGACTACCCTAACAGATACGCAGTATTTT. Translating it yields CASNTGTTLTDTQYF.

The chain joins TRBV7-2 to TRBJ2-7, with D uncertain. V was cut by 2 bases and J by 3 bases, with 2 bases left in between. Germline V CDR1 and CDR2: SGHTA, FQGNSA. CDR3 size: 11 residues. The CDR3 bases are TGTGCCAGCAGCTTACTCTACGAGCAGTACTTC. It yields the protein CASSLLYEQYF.

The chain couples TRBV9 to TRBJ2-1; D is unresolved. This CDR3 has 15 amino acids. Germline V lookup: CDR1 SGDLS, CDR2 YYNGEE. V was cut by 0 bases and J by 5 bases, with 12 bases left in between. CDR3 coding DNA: TGTGCCAGCAGCGTAGAACCCCATATAGACAATGAGCAGTTCTTC. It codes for CASSVEPHIDNEQFF.

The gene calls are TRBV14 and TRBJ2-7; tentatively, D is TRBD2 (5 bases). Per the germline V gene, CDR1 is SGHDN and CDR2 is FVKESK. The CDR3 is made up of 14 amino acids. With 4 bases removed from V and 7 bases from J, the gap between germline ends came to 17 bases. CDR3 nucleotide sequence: TGTGCCAGCAGCCGGGCCGGGGTACGGATTGAGCAGTACTTC. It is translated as CASSRAGVRIEQYF.

The CDR3 nucleotides read TGTGCCAGCAGTCCCCTCCGACAGGGGGCAACTGAAGCTTTCTTT. Its protein product is CASSPLRQGATEAFF. The rearrangement links TRBV27 to TRBJ1-1; TRBD1 matches 10 bases. CDR3 length equals 15 residues. The V gene end was trimmed by 5 bases and the J gene end by 5 bases; junction bases not matched to a gene: 8. CDR1 and CDR2 (germline): MNHEY, SMNVEV (reference sequence).

CDR3 sequence: CARGMRAPSGEQFF. The CDR3 DNA reads TGTGCCAGGGGAATGAGGGCCCCCAGCGGTGAGCAGTTCTTC. The chain links TRBV2 to TRBJ2-1; tentative D call: TRBD2 (5 bases). Trimming took 9 bases from V and 9 from J, leaving 21 bases between them. Germline assignment: CDR1 SNHLY and CDR2 FYNNEI. The CDR3 has 14 residues.

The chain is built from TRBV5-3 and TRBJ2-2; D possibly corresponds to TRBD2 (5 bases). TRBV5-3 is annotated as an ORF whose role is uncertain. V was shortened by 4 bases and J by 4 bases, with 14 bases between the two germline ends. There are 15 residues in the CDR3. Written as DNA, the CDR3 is TGTGCCAGAAGCCAACTGAGAGGGCTCACCGGGGAGCTGTTTTTT. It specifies CARSQLRGLTGELFF.

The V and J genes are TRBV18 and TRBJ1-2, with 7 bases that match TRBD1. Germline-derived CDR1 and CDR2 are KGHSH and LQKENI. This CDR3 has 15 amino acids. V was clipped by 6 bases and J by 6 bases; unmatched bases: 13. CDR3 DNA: TGTGCCAGCTCTCTGACGGACAGGTTAGGGAATGGCTACACCTTC. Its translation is CASSLTDRLGNGYTF.

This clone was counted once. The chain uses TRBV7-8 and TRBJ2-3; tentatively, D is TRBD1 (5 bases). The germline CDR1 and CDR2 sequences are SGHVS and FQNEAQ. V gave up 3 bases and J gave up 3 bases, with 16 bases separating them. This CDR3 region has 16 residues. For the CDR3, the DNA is TGTGCCAGCAGCTTCAGGGTAATGTTAGGGACAGATACGCAGTATTTT. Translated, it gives CASSFRVMLGTDTQYF.